The 4 T cell receptor beta chains given below trace back to one sample, sequenced in a study of CD8 T cells in ankylosing spondylitis. TCRdb re-called the 5' RACE reads with MiXCR, one entry per CDR3 protein. The sample records some 240,000 distinct CDR3 sequences, about 7.3% being singletons. Their antigens remain unidentified. Study-wide points: One TCR beta motif, made up of 7 or 8 highly homologous variants, appeared characteristic of ankylosing spondylitis blood.

The sequenced material came from blood, either unsorted or a sorted T cell fraction (not recorded which). The receptors shown here come from a male donor with ankylosing spondylitis.

This clonotype showed up many times. V and J are TRBV12-2 and TRBJ1-1. TRBV12-2 is listed as a pseudogene. There are 14 residues in the CDR3. The CDR3 loop reads CASRLAREGTEAFF. The CDR3 DNA sequence: TGTGCAAGTCGCTTAGCGCGAGAGGGCACTGAAGCTTTCTTT.

This clonotype was recorded many times. This rearrangement joins TRBV5-1 to TRBJ2-2; D unresolved. The ends were cut back, 4 bases at V and 4 bases at J, with 14 bases in the middle. Germline V gives CDR1 SGHRS, CDR2 YFSETQ. The CDR3 has 15 residues. The CDR3: CASSPVQRGTGELFF. In DNA form, the CDR3 reads TGCGCCAGCAGCCCGGTCCAGAGAGGCACCGGGGAGCTGTTTTTT.

This clonotype was detected ten times or more. This chain uses TRBV4-3 with TRBJ1-2, with 9 nucleotides matching TRBD1. CDR1 and CDR2 (germline): LGHNA, YSLEER. Trimming removed 1 base from V and 6 bases from J; junction bases left unmatched: 6. The CDR3 consists of 15 residues. The chain's CDR3 is CASSQADRGRNGYTF. As DNA, the CDR3 is TGCGCCAGCAGCCAAGCGGACAGGGGACGCAATGGCTACACCTTC.

Many counts were recorded for this clonotype. The chain joins TRBV27 to TRBJ1-5; D is unclear. Germline CDR1 reads MNHEY; CDR2 reads SMNVEV (reference sequence). This CDR3 is 13 amino acids long. Trimming shortened V by 4 bases and J by 3 bases, and 7 bases separated the two germline ends. CDR3 coding DNA: TGTGCCAGCAGTTACGGACTCAATCAGCCCCAGCATTTT. It specifies CASSYGLNQPQHF.